Detailed here is one T cell receptor (beta chain). As yet, its antigen is unknown. These data come from a study of cytomegalovirus exposure and HLA in healthy donors. Study-level points and caveats: Being productive about 87% or about 30% of the time was typical of most TCR beta V segments in an earlier analysis. Reportedly, a later analysis found an Asian-associated ancestry cluster had fewer N-insertions than the approximately 670-donor mean. In a later analysis, HLA-associated beta chains showed higher expansion and lower generation probabilities than comparable chains.

Both 60 Vbeta primers and 13 Jbeta primers went into the PCR. Repertoires were generated with immunoSEQ multiplex PCR, while TCRdb's copy carries only in-frame clones and drops some. The sample has roughly 180,000 clones; under 90% are singletons. Nominally healthy donors provided the samples, though records likely missed some immune exposures. The sequence was collected from a man aged 25 to 45 in good health and CMV-seropositive. Sample: PBMCs.

Here the CDR3 DNA reads TGTGCCACCGGGACTAGCGGTGACTACGAGCAGTACTTC. Its translation is CATGTSGDYEQYF. The V gene is TRBV6-1, the J gene TRBJ2-7; 11 bases match TRBD2. J was trimmed by 3 bases and V by 10 bases; bases with no gene match: 5. From germline, CDR1 is MNHNS and CDR2 SASEGT. This CDR3 has 13 residues.